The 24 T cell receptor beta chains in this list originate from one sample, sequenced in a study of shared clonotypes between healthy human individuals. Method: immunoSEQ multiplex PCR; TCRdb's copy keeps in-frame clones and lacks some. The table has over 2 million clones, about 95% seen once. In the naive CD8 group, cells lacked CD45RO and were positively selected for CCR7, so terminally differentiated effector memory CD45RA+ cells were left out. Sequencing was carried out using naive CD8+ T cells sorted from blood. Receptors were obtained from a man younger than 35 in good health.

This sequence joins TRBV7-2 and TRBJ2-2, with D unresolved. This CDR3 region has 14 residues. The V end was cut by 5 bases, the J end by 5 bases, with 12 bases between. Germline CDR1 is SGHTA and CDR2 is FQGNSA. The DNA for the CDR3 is TGTGCCAGCAGCCCCGAGTACATTACCGGGGAGCTGTTTTTT. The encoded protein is CASSPEYITGELFF.

The CDR3 loop reads CASSESATGHEQFF. CDR3 in DNA: TGTGCCAGCAGTGAGTCGGCGACGGGCCATGAGCAGTTCTTC. V gene TRBV25-1 combines with J gene TRBJ2-1; D is uncertain. The germline V gene encodes CDR1 MGHDK and CDR2 SYGVNS. Trimming removed 3 bases at V and 8 bases at J, with 14 bases between. This CDR3 has 14 residues.

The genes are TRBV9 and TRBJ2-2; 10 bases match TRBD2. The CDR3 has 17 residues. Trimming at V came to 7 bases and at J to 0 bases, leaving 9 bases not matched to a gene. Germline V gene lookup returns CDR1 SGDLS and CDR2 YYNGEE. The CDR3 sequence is CASGRTSGKANTGELFF. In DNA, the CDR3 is TGTGCCAGCGGCCGGACTAGCGGCAAGGCGAACACCGGGGAGCTGTTTTTT.

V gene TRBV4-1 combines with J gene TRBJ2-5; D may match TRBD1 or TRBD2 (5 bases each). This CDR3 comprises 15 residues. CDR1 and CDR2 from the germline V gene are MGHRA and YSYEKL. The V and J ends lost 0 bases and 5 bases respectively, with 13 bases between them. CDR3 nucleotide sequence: TGCGCCAGCAGCCAAGATCGGGGCCGAATGGAGACCCAGTACTTC. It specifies CASSQDRGRMETQYF.

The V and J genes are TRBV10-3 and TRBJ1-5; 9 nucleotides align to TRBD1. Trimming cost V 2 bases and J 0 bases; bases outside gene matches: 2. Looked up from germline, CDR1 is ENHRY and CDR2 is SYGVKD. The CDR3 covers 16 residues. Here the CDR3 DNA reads TGTGCCATCAGTGAGACAGGGGGCAATAGCAATCAGCCCCAGCATTTT. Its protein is CAISETGGNSNQPQHF.

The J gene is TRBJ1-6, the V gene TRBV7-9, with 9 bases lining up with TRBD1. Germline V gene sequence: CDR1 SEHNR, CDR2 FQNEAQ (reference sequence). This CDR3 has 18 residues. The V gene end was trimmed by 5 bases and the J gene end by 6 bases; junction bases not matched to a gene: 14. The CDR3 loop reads CASSPVYVRDRANSPLHF. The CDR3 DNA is TGTGCCAGCAGCCCAGTCTACGTCCGGGACAGGGCTAATTCACCCCTCCACTTT.

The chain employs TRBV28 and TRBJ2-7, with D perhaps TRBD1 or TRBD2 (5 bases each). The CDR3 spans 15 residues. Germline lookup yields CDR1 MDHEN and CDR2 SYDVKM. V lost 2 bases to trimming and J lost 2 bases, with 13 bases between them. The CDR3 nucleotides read TGTGCCAGCAGTTTAAGATTTGGGACGACCTACGAGCAGTACTTC. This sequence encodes CASSLRFGTTYEQYF.

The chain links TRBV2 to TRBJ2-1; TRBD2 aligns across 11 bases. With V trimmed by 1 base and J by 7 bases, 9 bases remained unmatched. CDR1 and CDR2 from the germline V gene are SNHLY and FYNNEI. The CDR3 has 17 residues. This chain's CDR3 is CASSEDPLAGGRNEQFF. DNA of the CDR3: TGTGCCAGCAGTGAAGATCCGCTAGCGGGGGGCAGGAATGAGCAGTTCTTC.

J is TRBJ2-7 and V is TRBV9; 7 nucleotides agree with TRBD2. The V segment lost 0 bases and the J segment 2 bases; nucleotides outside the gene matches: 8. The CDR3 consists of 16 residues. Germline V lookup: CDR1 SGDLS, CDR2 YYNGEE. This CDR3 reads CASSVAGSGPTYEQYF. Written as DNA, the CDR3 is TGTGCCAGCAGCGTAGCTGGTAGCGGGCCTACCTACGAGCAGTACTTC. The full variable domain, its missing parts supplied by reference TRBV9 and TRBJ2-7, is DSGVTQTPKHLITATGQRVTLRCSPRSGDLSVYWYQQSLDQGLQFLIQYYNGEERAKGNILERFSAQQFPDLHSELNLSSLELGDSALYFCASSVAGSGPTYEQYFGPGTRLTVT.

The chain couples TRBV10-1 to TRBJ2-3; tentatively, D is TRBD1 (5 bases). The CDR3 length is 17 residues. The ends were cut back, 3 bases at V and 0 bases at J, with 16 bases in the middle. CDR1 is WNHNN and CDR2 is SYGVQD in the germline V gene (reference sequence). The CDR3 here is CASSDRAEGSSTDTQYF. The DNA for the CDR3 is TGCGCCAGCAGTGACAGGGCCGAAGGATCTAGCACAGATACGCAGTATTTT.

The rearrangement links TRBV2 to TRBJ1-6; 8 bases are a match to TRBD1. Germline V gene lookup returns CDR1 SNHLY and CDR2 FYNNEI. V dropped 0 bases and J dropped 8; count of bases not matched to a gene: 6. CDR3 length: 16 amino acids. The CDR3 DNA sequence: TGTGCCAGCAGTGAAGCGGCAGGGGGCCTCGATTCACCCCTCCACTTT. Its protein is CASSEAAGGLDSPLHF. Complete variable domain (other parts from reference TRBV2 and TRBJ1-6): EPEVTQTPSHQVTQMGQEVILRCVPISNHLYFYWYRQILGQKVEFLVSFYNNEISEKSEIFDDQFSVERPDGSNFTLKIRSTKLEDSAMYFCASSEAAGGLDSPLHFGNGTRLTVT.

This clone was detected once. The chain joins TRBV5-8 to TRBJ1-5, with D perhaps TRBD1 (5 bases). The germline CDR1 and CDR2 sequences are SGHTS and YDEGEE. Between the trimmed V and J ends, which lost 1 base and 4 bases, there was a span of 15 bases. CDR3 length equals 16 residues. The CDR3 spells CASSLFYGTDNQPQHF. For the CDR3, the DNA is TGTGCCAGCAGCTTGTTTTACGGGACGGATAATCAGCCCCAGCATTTT.

CDR3 amino acids: CASSPPERESHEQYF. The DNA of the CDR3 is TGTGCCAGCAGCCCCCCGGAGCGGGAGTCCCACGAGCAGTACTTC. V is TRBV7-9 and J is TRBJ2-7, with 8 bases lining up with TRBD2. There are 15 residues in the CDR3. V shed 5 bases, J shed 5 bases, and the junction held 11 bases outside the gene matches. Germline CDR1 is SEHNR and CDR2 is FQNEAQ (reference sequence).

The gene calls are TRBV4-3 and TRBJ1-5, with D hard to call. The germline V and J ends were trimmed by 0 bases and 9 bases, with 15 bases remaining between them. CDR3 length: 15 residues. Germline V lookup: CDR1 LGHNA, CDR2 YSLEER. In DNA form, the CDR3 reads TGCGCCAGCAGCCAAGATTCGGGGAAGGAGGGGCCCCAGCATTTT. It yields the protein CASSQDSGKEGPQHF.

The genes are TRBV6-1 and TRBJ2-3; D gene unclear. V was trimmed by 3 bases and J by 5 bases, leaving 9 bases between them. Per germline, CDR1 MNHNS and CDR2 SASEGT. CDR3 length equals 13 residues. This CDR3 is CASSEVWEDTQYF. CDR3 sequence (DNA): TGTGCCAGCAGTGAGGTGTGGGAAGATACGCAGTATTTT.

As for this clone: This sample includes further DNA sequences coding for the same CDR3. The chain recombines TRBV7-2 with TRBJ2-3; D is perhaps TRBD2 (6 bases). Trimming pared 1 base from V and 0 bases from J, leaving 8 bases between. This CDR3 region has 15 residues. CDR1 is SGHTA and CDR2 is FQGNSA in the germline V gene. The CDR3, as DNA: TGTGCCAGCAGCTTAGGCGGGGTCAGCACAGATACGCAGTATTTT. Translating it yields CASSLGGVSTDTQYF.

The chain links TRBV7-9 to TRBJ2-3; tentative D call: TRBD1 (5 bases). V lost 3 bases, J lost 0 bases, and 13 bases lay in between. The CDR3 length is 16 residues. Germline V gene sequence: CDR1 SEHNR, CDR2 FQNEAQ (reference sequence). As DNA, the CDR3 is TGTGCCAGCAGCTTCCCTCTGCAGGGAAGCACAGATACGCAGTATTTT. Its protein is CASSFPLQGSTDTQYF.

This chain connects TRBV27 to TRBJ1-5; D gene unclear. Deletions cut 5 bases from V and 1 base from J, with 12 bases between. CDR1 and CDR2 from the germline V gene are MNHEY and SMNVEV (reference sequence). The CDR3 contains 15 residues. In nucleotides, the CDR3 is TGTGCCAGCAGTCCCCTGAATCCCAGCAATCAGCCCCAGCATTTT. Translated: CASSPLNPSNQPQHF.

The CDR3 is CASSQVAGLYNEQFF. CDR3 nucleotide sequence: TGCGCCAGCAGCCAAGTAGCGGGACTTTACAATGAGCAGTTCTTC. The chain joins TRBV4-3 to TRBJ2-1; 8 bases fit TRBD2. This CDR3 region has 15 residues. The V segment lost 1 base and the J segment 4 bases; nucleotides outside the gene matches: 3. CDR1 is LGHNA and CDR2 is YSLEER in the germline V gene.

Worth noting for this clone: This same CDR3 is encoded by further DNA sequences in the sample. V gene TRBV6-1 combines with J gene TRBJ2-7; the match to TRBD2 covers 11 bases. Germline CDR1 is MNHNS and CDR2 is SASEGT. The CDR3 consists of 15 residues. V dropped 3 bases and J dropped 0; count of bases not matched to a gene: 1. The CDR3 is CASSEGLADSYEQYF. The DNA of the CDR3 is TGTGCCAGCAGTGAGGGACTAGCGGACTCCTACGAGCAGTACTTC.

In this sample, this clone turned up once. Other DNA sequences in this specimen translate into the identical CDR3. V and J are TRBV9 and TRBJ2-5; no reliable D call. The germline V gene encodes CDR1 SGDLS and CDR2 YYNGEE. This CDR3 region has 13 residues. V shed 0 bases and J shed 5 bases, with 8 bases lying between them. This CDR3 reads CASSVAVEETQYF. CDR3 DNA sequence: TGTGCCAGCAGCGTAGCCGTTGAGGAGACCCAGTACTTC. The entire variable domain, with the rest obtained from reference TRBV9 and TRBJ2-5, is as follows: DSGVTQTPKHLITATGQRVTLRCSPRSGDLSVYWYQQSLDQGLQFLIQYYNGEERAKGNILERFSAQQFPDLHSELNLSSLELGDSALYFCASSVAVEETQYFGPGTRLLVL.

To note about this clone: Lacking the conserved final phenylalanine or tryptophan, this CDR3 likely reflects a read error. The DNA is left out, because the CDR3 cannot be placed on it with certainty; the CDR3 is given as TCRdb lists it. The CDR3 loop reads CASNLNRGKSTSSTL. The gene calls are TRBV6-1 and TRBJ2-7; whether TRBD1, the table's D call, matches the DNA was not checked. The CDR3 length is 15 residues, termini included. Germline values: CDR1 MNHNS, CDR2 SASEGT.

In nucleotides, the CDR3 is TGCAGCGTTGAAGAAAGCGGGGGGGCATTGGATACGCAGTATTTT. It codes for CSVEESGGALDTQYF. The chain couples TRBV29-1 to TRBJ2-3, with 10 bases identical to TRBD2. The germline gives CDR1 SQVTM, CDR2 ANQGSEA. J lost 6 bases, V lost 0 bases, and 6 bases had no gene match. CDR3 length: 15 residues.

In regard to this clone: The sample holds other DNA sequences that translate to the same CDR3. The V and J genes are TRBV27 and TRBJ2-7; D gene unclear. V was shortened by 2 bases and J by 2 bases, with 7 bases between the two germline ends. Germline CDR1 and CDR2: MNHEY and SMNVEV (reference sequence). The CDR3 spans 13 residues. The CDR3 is CASSLGRAYEQYF. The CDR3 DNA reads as TGTGCCAGCAGTTTAGGAAGGGCCTACGAGCAGTACTTC.